This T cell receptor (beta chain) was observed in a study of blood T cell repertoires in COVID-19. The data were produced by immunoSEQ multiplex PCR, yet TCRdb's version contains in-frame clones alone and is incomplete. Of under 250,000 clones in the sample, approximately 85% were seen once. Germline assignment: CDR1 LNHDA and CDR2 SQIVND (reference sequence). The ends were cut back, 0 bases at V and 5 bases at J, with 8 bases in the middle. CDR3 length: 14 residues. The specimen sequenced was peripheral blood. The receptor comes from a man aged 45-60 years with COVID-19, enrolled during active disease. V and J are TRBV19 and TRBJ1-5; D not certain. The CDR3 region has the DNA TGTGCCAGTAGTATAGACCCTCGGGATCAGCCCCAGCATTTT. This gives the protein CASSIDPRDQPQHF.